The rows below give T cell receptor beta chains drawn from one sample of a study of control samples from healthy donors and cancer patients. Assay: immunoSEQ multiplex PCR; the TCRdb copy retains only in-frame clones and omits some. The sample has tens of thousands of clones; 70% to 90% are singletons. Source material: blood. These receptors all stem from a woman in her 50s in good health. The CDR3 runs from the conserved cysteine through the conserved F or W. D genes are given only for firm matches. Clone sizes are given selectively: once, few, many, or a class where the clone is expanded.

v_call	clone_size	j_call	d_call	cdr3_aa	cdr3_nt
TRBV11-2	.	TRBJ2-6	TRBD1	CASSLPYQRQGPGANVLTF	TGTGCCAGCAGCTTACCTTATCAGAGACAGGGGCCTGGGGCCAACGTCCTGACTTTC
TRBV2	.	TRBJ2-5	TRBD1	CASSDRGIGTQYF	TGTGCCAGCAGTGACAGGGGGATTGGCACCCAGTACTTC
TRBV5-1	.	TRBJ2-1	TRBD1	CASSSDRQGWRSYNEQFF	TGCGCCAGCAGCTCGGACCGACAGGGTTGGCGGTCCTACAATGAGCAGTTCTTC
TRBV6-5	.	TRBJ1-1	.	CASGRGRNTEAFF	TGTGCCAGCGGAAGGGGAAGGAACACTGAAGCTTTCTTT
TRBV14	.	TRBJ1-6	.	CASSQESTPYNSPLHF	TGTGCCAGCAGCCAAGAAAGTACACCTTATAATTCACCCCTCCACTTT
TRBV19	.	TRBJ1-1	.	CASSMLWSRASRNTEAFF	TGTGCCAGTAGTATGCTCTGGAGTAGGGCGAGTCGGAACACTGAAGCTTTCTTT
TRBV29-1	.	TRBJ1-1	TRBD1	CSVRRGRVNTEAFF	TGCAGCGTACGCAGGGGGCGGGTTAACACTGAAGCTTTCTTT
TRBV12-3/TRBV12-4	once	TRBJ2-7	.	CASRHTNSYEQYF	TGTGCCAGCAGACACACGAACTCCTACGAGCAGTACTTC
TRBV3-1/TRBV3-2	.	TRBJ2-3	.	CASSQSPGARTDTQYF	TGTGCCAGCAGCCAGTCCCCGGGGGCCCGCACAGATACGCAGTATTTT
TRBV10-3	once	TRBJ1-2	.	CAISRSGYGYTF	TGTGCCATCAGTCGCAGCGGGTATGGCTACACCTTC
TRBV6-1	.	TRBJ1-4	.	CASSEVLSGEKLFF	TGTGCCAGCAGTGAAGTTCTTTCGGGAGAAAAACTGTTTTTT
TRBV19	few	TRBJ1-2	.	CASSRDGNNYGYTF	TGTGCCAGTAGTAGGGACGGAAACAACTATGGCTACACCTTC
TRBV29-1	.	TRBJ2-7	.	CSVGGLAWGLNEQYF	TGCAGCGTTGGGGGATTGGCATGGGGGCTTAACGAGCAGTACTTC
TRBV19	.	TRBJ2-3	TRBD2	CASNEGGATDTQYF	TGTGCCAGTAATGAGGGAGGGGCCACAGATACGCAGTATTTT
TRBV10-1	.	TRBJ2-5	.	CASSEPGQGQETQYF	TGCGCCAGCAGTGAGCCTGGGCAGGGCCAAGAGACCCAGTACTTC
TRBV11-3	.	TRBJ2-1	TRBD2	CASSPRRGEVEQFF	TGTGCCAGCAGCCCCCGTCGGGGGGAGGTTGAGCAGTTCTTC
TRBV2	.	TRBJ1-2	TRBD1	CASRGTEGQAIYGYTF	TGTGCCAGCAGGGGAACAGAGGGACAGGCAATCTATGGCTACACCTTC
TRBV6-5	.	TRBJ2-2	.	CASSYRGADTGELFF	TGTGCCAGCAGTTACCGGGGAGCTGACACCGGGGAGCTGTTTTTT
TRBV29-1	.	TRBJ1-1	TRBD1	CSGIWDRKAFF	TGCAGCGGCATCTGGGACAGAAAAGCTTTCTTT
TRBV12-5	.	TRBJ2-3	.	CASGPPLRTDTQYF	TGTGCTAGTGGTCCGCCCCTCCGTACAGATACGCAGTATTTT
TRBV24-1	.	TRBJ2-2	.	CATSDSRTKYWELFF	TGTGCCACCAGTGACTCTCGGACCAAGTACTGGGAGCTGTTTTTT
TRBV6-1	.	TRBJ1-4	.	CASSEGGTKSEKLFF	TGTGCCAGCAGTGAAGGGGGCACTAAGAGTGAAAAACTGTTTTTT
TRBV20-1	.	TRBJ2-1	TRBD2	CSASRAGAVNEQFF	TGCAGTGCTAGTAGAGCGGGGGCGGTGAATGAGCAGTTCTTC
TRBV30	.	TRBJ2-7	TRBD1	CAWSLLGQGAMRF	TGTGCCTGGAGTTTGCTGGGACAGGGGGCCATGCGCTTC
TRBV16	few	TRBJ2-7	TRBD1	CASSLQGEGYEQYF	TGTGCCAGCAGCCTTCAGGGGGAAGGTTACGAGCAGTACTTC
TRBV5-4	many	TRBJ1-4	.	CASSPNRDTNEKLFF	TGTGCCAGCAGCCCTAACAGGGATACTAATGAAAAACTGTTTTTT
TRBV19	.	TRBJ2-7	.	CASSISRQDEQYF	TGTGCCAGTAGTATATCACGGCAGGACGAGCAGTACTTC
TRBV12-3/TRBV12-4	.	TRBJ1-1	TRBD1	CASRDRGRTEAFF	TGTGCCAGCAGAGACAGGGGGCGAACTGAAGCTTTCTTT
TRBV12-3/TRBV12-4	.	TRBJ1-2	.	CASSHWSRGYTF	TGTGCCAGCAGTCATTGGTCTAGAGGCTACACCTTC
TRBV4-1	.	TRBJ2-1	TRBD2	CASSLKGLADSYNEQFF	TGCGCCAGCAGTCTTAAGGGACTAGCGGACTCTTACAATGAGCAGTTCTTC
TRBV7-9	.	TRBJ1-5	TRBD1	CASSPDRYQPQHF	TGTGCCAGCAGCCCGGACAGGTACCAGCCCCAGCATTTT
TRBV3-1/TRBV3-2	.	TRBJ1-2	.	CASSQELYSYYGYTF	TGTGCCAGCAGCCAAGAATTGTACAGTTACTATGGCTACACCTTC
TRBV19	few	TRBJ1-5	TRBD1	CASRHSGRGNDNQPQHF	TGTGCCAGTAGGCACTCGGGCAGGGGGAATGACAATCAGCCCCAGCATTTT
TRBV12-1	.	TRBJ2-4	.	CASGSVLRGYF	TGTGCCAGCGGCTCCGTACTTAGGGGGTACTTC
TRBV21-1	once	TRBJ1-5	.	CASRPGEEPQHF	TGTGCCAGCAGGCCAGGGGAGGAGCCCCAGCATTTT
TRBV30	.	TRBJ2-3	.	CAWSVIGGLGDTQYF	TGTGCCTGGAGTGTAATAGGCGGGTTGGGGGATACGCAGTATTTT
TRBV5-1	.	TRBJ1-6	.	CASSLSRTPLSPLHF	TGCGCCAGCAGCTTGAGCAGGACACCTCTTTCACCCCTCCACTTT
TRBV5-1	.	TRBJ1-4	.	CASSREGTNEKLFF	TGCGCCAGCAGTAGAGAGGGAACTAATGAAAAACTGTTTTTT
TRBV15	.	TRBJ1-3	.	CATSRDDLGVRNTIYF	TGTGCCACCAGCAGAGATGACTTAGGGGTTCGTAACACCATATATTTT
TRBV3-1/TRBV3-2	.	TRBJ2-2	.	CASSQLTGELFF	TGTGCCAGCAGCCAGTTGACCGGGGAGCTGTTTTTT
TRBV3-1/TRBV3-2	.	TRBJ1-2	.	CASSQVRSGYTF	TGTGCCAGCAGCCAAGTAAGGAGTGGCTACACCTTC
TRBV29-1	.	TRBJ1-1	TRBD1	CSAGQGGTEAFF	TGCAGCGCCGGACAGGGAGGGACTGAAGCTTTCTTT
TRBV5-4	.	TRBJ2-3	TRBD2	CASSAAGGSTDTQYF	TGTGCCAGCTCTGCCGCGGGGGGGAGCACAGATACGCAGTATTTT
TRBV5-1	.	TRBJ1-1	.	CASSADRTIEAFF	TGCGCCAGCAGCGCTGACAGGACAATTGAAGCTTTCTTT
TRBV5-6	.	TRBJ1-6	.	CASSLQGTYNSPLHF	TGTGCCAGCAGCTTGCAGGGTACCTATAATTCACCCCTCCACTTT
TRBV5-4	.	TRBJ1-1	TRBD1	CASSFDRGYTEAFF	TGTGCCAGCAGCTTCGACAGGGGATACACTGAAGCTTTCTTT
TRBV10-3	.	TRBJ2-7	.	CAISDERGYEQYF	TGTGCCATCAGTGACGAAAGGGGCTACGAGCAGTACTTC
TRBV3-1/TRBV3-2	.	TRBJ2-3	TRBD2	CASSQGLVGGGADTQYF	TGTGCCAGCAGCCAAGGATTGGTGGGGGGAGGGGCAGATACGCAGTATTTT
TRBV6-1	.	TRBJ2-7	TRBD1	CASSDRQGSSYKQYF	TGTGCCAGCAGTGACCGACAGGGCAGCTCCTACAAGCAGTACTTC
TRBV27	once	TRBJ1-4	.	CASSLTRAFGEKLFF	TGTGCCAGCAGTTTAACCAGGGCTTTCGGTGAAAAACTGTTTTTT
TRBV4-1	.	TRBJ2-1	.	CASSQGPYNEQFF	TGCGCCAGCAGCCAGGGACCCTACAATGAGCAGTTCTTC
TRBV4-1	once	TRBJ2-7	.	CASSQDSDEQYF	TGCGCCAGCAGCCAAGATTCCGACGAGCAGTACTTC
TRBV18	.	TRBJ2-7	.	CASSSGRAYEQYF	TGTGCCAGCTCATCTGGCAGGGCCTACGAGCAGTACTTC
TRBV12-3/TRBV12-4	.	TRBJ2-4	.	CASASLNIQYF	TGTGCCAGCGCCTCGTTAAACATTCAGTACTTC
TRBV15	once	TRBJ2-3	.	CATSPLRRDTQYF	TGTGCCACCAGCCCGCTTAGGCGTGATACGCAGTATTTT
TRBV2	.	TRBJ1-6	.	CAPSRGGRNSPLHF	TGTGCCCCCTCAAGAGGGGGTCGCAATTCACCCCTCCACTTT